Presented here are 31 T cell receptor beta chains from one specimen sequenced in a study of beta chain features in type 1 diabetes. The study, taken as a whole, reports: Moderate yet significant TCRB CDR3 shortening was seen in Type 1 diabetes patients in all four CD4+ subsets.

No antigen has been assigned to these receptors. The study reverse transcribed the entire isolated RNA, so it sequenced expressed TCRB transcripts. TCRdb keeps only in-frame clones here, not all; method: immunoSEQ multiplex PCR. The sample lists roughly 130,000 clones; about a sixth were seen once. The sequencing sample was made of central memory CD4+ T cells from blood. Receptors were obtained from a man aged 30-40 years with type 1 diabetes.

The chain joins TRBV29-1 to TRBJ2-5; TRBD1 might be the D (5 bases). Germline lookup yields CDR1 SQVTM and CDR2 ANQGSEA. This CDR3 is 13 amino acids long. The V gene lost 7 bases and the J gene lost 3 bases, with 15 bases spanning the gap. CDR3 amino acids: CSAAIRGEETQYF. The CDR3 DNA follows: TGCAGCGCCGCTATAAGGGGTGAAGAGACCCAGTACTTC.

This clone was observed at least ten times. The V and J genes are TRBV27 and TRBJ2-5, with TRBD2 as a possible D gene (6 bases). V lost 6 bases and J 5 bases, leaving 16 bases between the germline ends. CDR1 is MNHEY and CDR2 is SMNVEV in the germline V gene (reference sequence). CDR3 length equals 14 residues. In nucleotides, the CDR3 is TGTGCCAGCAGGCCCCGGGACTGGGGGGAGACCCAGTACTTC. Translation: CASRPRDWGETQYF.

J is TRBJ2-5 and V is TRBV27, with a possible D match to TRBD2 (5 bases). Per the germline V gene, CDR1 is MNHEY and CDR2 is SMNVEV (reference sequence). The CDR3 runs 14 residues. V lost 0 bases and J lost 5, with 10 bases in between. The CDR3: CASSLSTGWETQYF. CDR3 nucleotide sequence: TGTGCCAGCAGTTTATCCACGGGGTGGGAGACCCAGTACTTC.

Points on this clone: Being one base from a much bigger clone, this may be a read error. The sample holds other DNA sequences that translate to the same CDR3. This rearrangement joins TRBV7-6 to TRBJ2-5; no definite D call. Germline V gene data show CDR1 as SGHVS and CDR2 as FNYEAQ. V lost 1 base and J lost 4, with 1 base in between. The CDR3 length is 11 residues. The CDR3 region is CASSLVETQYF. In DNA form, the CDR3 reads TGTGCCAGCAGCTTAGTAGAGACCCAGTACTTC.

The J gene is TRBJ2-3, the V gene TRBV18; no definite D call. The CDR3 loop spans 14 amino acids. The germline V and J ends were trimmed by 0 bases and 2 bases, with 6 bases remaining between them. CDR1 and CDR2 from the germline V gene are KGHSH and LQKENI. CDR3: CASSPPYLTDTQYF. The DNA of the CDR3 is TGTGCCAGCTCACCACCGTACCTCACAGATACGCAGTATTTT. Looking up the rest from reference TRBV18 and TRBJ2-3 gives the full variable domain: NAGVMQNPRHLVRRRGQEARLRCSPMKGHSHVYWYRQLPEEGLKFMVYLQKENIIDESGMPKERFSAEFPKEGPSILRIQQVVRGDSAAYFCASSPPYLTDTQYFGPGTRLTVL.

This clone was seen only a few times. This sequence joins TRBV11-1 and TRBJ2-5, with D perhaps matching TRBD2 (5 bases). Between the trimmed V and J ends, which lost 2 bases and 5 bases, there was a span of 9 bases. CDR3 size: 13 residues. Germline loops: CDR1 SGHAT, CDR2 FQDESV (reference sequence). The CDR3 protein is CASSLRGKETQYF. The CDR3 DNA follows: TGTGCCAGCAGCTTAAGAGGGAAGGAGACCCAGTACTTC. Full variable domain (rest looked up from reference TRBV11-1 and TRBJ2-5): EAEVAQSPRYKITEKSQAVAFWCDPISGHATLYWYRQILGQGPELLVQFQDESVVDDSQLPKDRFSAERLKGVDSTLKIQPAELGDSAMYLCASSLRGKETQYFGPGTRLLVL.

This chain links TRBV7-2 with TRBJ2-3, with TRBD2 identical over 14 bases. Germline CDR1 SGHTA, CDR2 FQGNSA. This CDR3 contains 15 residues. V gave up 5 bases and J gave up 7 bases; unmatched junction bases: 5. CDR3 protein: CASSDWTSGGYTQYF. CDR3 in DNA: TGTGCCAGCAGCGATTGGACTAGCGGGGGGTATACGCAGTATTTT.

This chain connects TRBV14 to TRBJ1-2; D not resolved. V gave up 0 bases and J gave up 6 bases, with 8 bases separating them. Germline CDR1 reads SGHDN; CDR2 reads FVKESK. The CDR3 consists of 13 residues. The CDR3 here is CASSQETYNGYTF. The CDR3 DNA reads TGTGCCAGCAGCCAAGAGACATACAATGGCTACACCTTC.

The chain couples TRBV4-2 to TRBJ2-1, with a possible D match to TRBD2 (5 bases). V was trimmed by 0 bases and J by 0 bases, leaving 6 bases between them. There are 15 residues in the CDR3. CDR1 and CDR2 from the germline V gene are LGHNA and YNFKEQ. This CDR3 is CASSQDDYSYNEQFF. In nucleotides, the CDR3 is TGTGCCAGCAGCCAAGATGACTACTCCTACAATGAGCAGTTCTTC.

This clone was observed a handful of times. This rearrangement joins TRBV4-3 to TRBJ1-2; D may be TRBD1 (5 bases). The CDR3 contains 16 residues. CDR1 LGHNA and CDR2 YSLEER come from the germline V gene. The V end was cut by 0 bases, the J end by 7 bases, with 18 bases between. CDR3 residues: CASSQDSSLGLRGYTF. The CDR3 DNA reads as TGCGCCAGCAGCCAAGATTCCAGTTTGGGGCTGCGTGGCTACACCTTC.

The sample holds many counts of this clone. This chain connects TRBV29-1 to TRBJ2-7; 9 bases match TRBD1. This CDR3 is built from 14 residues. Germline CDR1 SQVTM, CDR2 ANQGSEA. With 6 bases clipped from V and 2 bases from J, the junction kept 8 bases outside the gene matches. CDR3 coding DNA: TGCAGCGTAGAACACGACAGGGGGGCCTACGAGCAGTACTTC. Protein product: CSVEHDRGAYEQYF.

The rearrangement links TRBV4-3 to TRBJ1-6; tentative D call: TRBD1 (5 bases). CDR1 is LGHNA and CDR2 is YSLEER in the germline V gene. V was shortened by 0 bases and J by 10 bases, with 16 bases between the two germline ends. This CDR3 is 16 amino acids long. The CDR3 DNA reads as TGCGCCAGCAGCCAAGATGCGCCGGGGGGGATCTCACCCCTCCACTTT. It is translated as CASSQDAPGGISPLHF.

The chain uses TRBV6-1 and TRBJ2-3, with no clear D. From germline, CDR1 is MNHNS and CDR2 SASEGT. The ends were cut back, 6 bases at V and 4 bases at J, with 11 bases in the middle. The CDR3 consists of 13 residues. CDR3: CASRPHVADTQYF. Written as DNA, the CDR3 is TGTGCCAGCAGACCCCATGTCGCAGATACGCAGTATTTT.

This clone showed up just a few times. The chain has TRBV11-3 and TRBJ2-2, with D unresolved. The ends were cut back, 5 bases at V and 6 bases at J, with 7 bases in the middle. Germline V CDR1 and CDR2: SGHNT, YENEEA. This CDR3 has 12 amino acids. CDR3 sequence reads: CASSLTAGELFF. CDR3 DNA: TGTGCCAGCAGCCTCACAGCCGGGGAGCTGTTTTTT.

This clone was seen only once. The V call is TRBV16, the J call TRBJ1-2; D ambiguous. Per the germline V gene, CDR1 is KGHSY and CDR2 is FQNENV. V was shortened by 1 base and J by 7 bases, with 16 bases between the two germline ends. This CDR3 region has 15 residues. The CDR3 coding sequence is TGTGCCAGCAGCCAATATGAGTCGAGAGGATCTGGCTACACCTTC. Its protein product is CASSQYESRGSGYTF. Full variable domain (rest looked up from reference TRBV16 and TRBJ1-2): GEEVAQTPKHLVRGEGQKAKLYCAPIKGHSYVFWYQQVLKNEFKFLISFQNENVFDETGMPKERFSAKCLPNSPCSLEIQATKLEDSAVYFCASSQYESRGSGYTFGSGTRLTVV.

This clone was picked up a small number of times. V and J are TRBV5-1 and TRBJ2-6; possible D gene TRBD1, 5 bases. The CDR3 is 17 residues long. Trimming removed 0 bases from V and 0 bases from J, with 10 bases in between. CDR1 SGHRS and CDR2 YFSETQ come from the germline V gene. CDR3 loop: CASSLVPQGSGANVLTF. The CDR3 DNA is TGCGCCAGCAGCTTGGTCCCCCAGGGCTCTGGGGCCAACGTCCTGACTTTC.

V gene TRBV5-1 combines with J gene TRBJ2-2; no reliable D call. The germline V and J ends were trimmed by 3 bases and 3 bases, with 6 bases remaining between them. The CDR3 is 13 residues long. Germline V gene data show CDR1 as SGHRS and CDR2 as YFSETQ. CDR3 nucleotides: TGCGCCAGCAGCTCATCCGACACCGGGGAGCTGTTTTTT. Its protein is CASSSSDTGELFF.

In its sample, this clone was seen many times. The rearrangement links TRBV2 to TRBJ1-6, with D possibly TRBD1 on 6 matching bases. The length of the CDR3 is 15 residues. Deletions cut 9 bases from V and 0 bases from J, with 12 bases between. Germline CDR1 SNHLY, CDR2 FYNNEI. CDR3 coding DNA: TGTGCCAGGGGCTTGGACAGCTCCTATAATTCACCCCTCCACTTT. This sequence encodes CARGLDSSYNSPLHF.

This rearrangement joins TRBV29-1 to TRBJ2-3, with D possibly being TRBD2 (6 bases). V gave up 3 bases and J gave up 1 base, with 14 bases separating them. Per germline, CDR1 SQVTM and CDR2 ANQGSEA. The CDR3 contains 15 residues. DNA of the CDR3: TGCAGCGTTGATCGGGTGGAGCGGGGCACAGATACGCAGTATTTT. Amino acids: CSVDRVERGTDTQYF.

The chain couples TRBV4-1 to TRBJ1-2; 7 bases are shared with TRBD1. CDR3 length: 15 residues. V trimming: 1 base; J trimming: 4 bases; junction bases outside the gene matches: 6. Germline CDR1 MGHRA, CDR2 YSYEKL. Written as DNA, the CDR3 is TGCGCCAGCAGCCAAGGACAGGGACCTATCTATGGCTACACCTTC. Its protein product is CASSQGQGPIYGYTF.

Only a few counts were recorded for this clone. The chain combines TRBV18 with TRBJ2-1; tentatively, D is TRBD2 (6 bases). The germline V and J ends were trimmed by 2 bases and 7 bases, with 12 bases remaining between them. Germline CDR1 reads KGHSH; CDR2 reads LQKENI. There are 14 residues in the CDR3. CDR3 residues: CASSPMGLRNEQFF. CDR3 DNA: TGTGCCAGCTCACCAATGGGACTTCGAAATGAGCAGTTCTTC.

This clone was observed many times. The genes are TRBV19 and TRBJ1-2; the match to TRBD1 covers 7 bases. The CDR3 is 15 amino acids. The junction had 10 bases not matched to a gene; V was cut back by 5 bases and J by 4 bases. Germline CDR1 and CDR2: LNHDA and SQIVND (reference sequence). The CDR3 protein is CASSQSPGTAYGYTF. CDR3 nucleotides: TGTGCCAGTAGTCAATCCCCCGGGACAGCCTATGGCTACACCTTC.

The chain employs TRBV25-1 and TRBJ2-2; a weak D match, TRBD1 (6 bases). V was trimmed by 3 bases and J by 2 bases, leaving 10 bases between them. The CDR3 spans 15 residues. Per germline, CDR1 MGHDK and CDR2 SYGVNS. CDR3 residues: CASSDWTANTGELFF. The CDR3 DNA follows: TGTGCCAGCAGTGATTGGACAGCAAACACCGGGGAGCTGTTTTTT.

This clone was detected only a few times. This rearrangement joins TRBV6-1 to TRBJ2-4, with D possibly TRBD1 on 6 matching bases. The V and J ends lost 4 bases and 1 base respectively, with 8 bases between them. This CDR3 comprises 14 residues. In germline, CDR1 is MNHNS, CDR2 SASEGT. CDR3 protein: CASSVQGAKNIQYF. The CDR3 region has the DNA TGTGCCAGCAGTGTACAGGGTGCCAAAAACATTCAGTACTTC.

The V and J genes are TRBV6-6 and TRBJ2-7; D not resolved. The germline V gene encodes CDR1 MNHNY and CDR2 SVGAGI (reference sequence). The CDR3 runs 14 residues. Trimming pared 8 bases from V and 4 bases from J, leaving 18 bases between. The CDR3 protein is CASGSPVDRYEQYF. The CDR3 DNA is TGTGCCAGCGGGTCCCCCGTCGATCGTTACGAGCAGTACTTC.

This clone has more than one count but fewer than ten. The chain couples TRBV2 to TRBJ2-3; possible D gene TRBD1, 5 bases. Germline loops: CDR1 SNHLY, CDR2 FYNNEI. The V gene lost 4 bases and the J gene lost 0 bases, with 8 bases spanning the gap. This CDR3 is built from 14 residues. The CDR3 DNA reads as TGTGCCAGCAGTGTGCAGGGTAGCACAGATACGCAGTATTTT. Translation gives CASSVQGSTDTQYF.

Only a few counts were recorded for this clone. V is TRBV7-8 and J is TRBJ1-2, with no clear D. Germline V lookup: CDR1 SGHVS, CDR2 FQNEAQ. CDR3 length: 12 amino acids. V was pared by 5 bases and J by 3 bases, with 7 bases between. CDR3 protein: CASSRVDYGYTF. The CDR3 region has the DNA TGTGCCAGCAGCCGCGTGGACTATGGCTACACCTTC.

The chain combines TRBV4-3 with TRBJ2-1, with 13 bases matching TRBD2. This CDR3 is built from 17 residues. Germline trimming cut 3 bases from V and 2 bases from J; bases unmatched to any gene: 4. Germline V gene lookup returns CDR1 LGHNA and CDR2 YSLEER. The CDR3 here is CASSHQTSGGTYNEQFF. The DNA for the CDR3 is TGCGCCAGCAGCCACCAGACTAGCGGGGGGACCTACAATGAGCAGTTCTTC.

This rearrangement joins TRBV5-5 to TRBJ2-1, with no clear D. Per germline, CDR1 SGHKS and CDR2 YYEKEE (reference sequence). Trimming left V 4 bases short and J 7 bases short, with 9 bases between. CDR3 length equals 12 residues. This chain's CDR3 is CASSRHVNEQFF. CDR3 DNA: TGTGCCAGCAGCCGTCATGTGAATGAGCAGTTCTTC. The full variable domain, completed using reference TRBV5-5 and TRBJ2-1, is DAGVTQSPTHLIKTRGQQVTLRCSPISGHKSVSWYQQVLGQGPQFIFQYYEKEERGRGNFPDRFSARQFPNYSSELNVNALLLGDSALYLCASSRHVNEQFFGPGTRLTVL.

The chain uses TRBV29-1 and TRBJ2-3; TRBD2 might be the D (6 bases). The ends were cut back, 2 bases at V and 10 bases at J, with 16 bases in the middle. The CDR3 runs 13 residues. The germline V gene has CDR1 SQVTM and CDR2 ANQGSEA. The DNA of the CDR3 is TGCAGCGTTGAAAGAGGATCAGGAGGGGCGCAGTATTTT. Protein product: CSVERGSGGAQYF.

This chain connects TRBV5-6 to TRBJ2-1; D is unclear. V lost 5 bases to trimming and J lost 4 bases, with 13 bases between them. The CDR3 has 14 amino acids. CDR1 and CDR2 (germline): SGHDT, YYEEEE. CDR3: CASRAYVRYNEQFF. Here the CDR3 DNA reads TGTGCCAGCAGGGCCTATGTCAGATACAATGAGCAGTTCTTC.